Given below is one TCR beta chain in context. The CDR3 contains 15 residues. Germline V CDR1 and CDR2: SGHKS, YYEKEE (reference sequence). The trim removed 4 bases at V and 9 bases at J, leaving 13 bases unmatched. These data come from a study of control samples from healthy donors and cancer patients. Some clones are missing from TCRdb's copy, which holds only in-frame ones; the method was immunoSEQ multiplex PCR. The sample includes around 20,000 clones, 85% to 90% of them seen just once. What was sequenced was PBMCs. The V and J genes are TRBV5-5 and TRBJ2-1; 7 bases align to TRBD2. This TCR derives from a man in his sixties with head and neck cancer. CDR3 DNA sequence: TGTGCCAGCAGCATCCGGGACTATGTCGATGCTGAGCAGTTCTTC. Its protein is CASSIRDYVDAEQFF. Filled out from reference TRBV5-5 and TRBJ2-1, the complete variable domain reads DAGVTQSPTHLIKTRGQQVTLRCSPISGHKSVSWYQQVLGQGPQFIFQYYEKEERGRGNFPDRFSARQFPNYSSELNVNALLLGDSALYLCASSIRDYVDAEQFFGPGTRLTVL.